This T cell receptor beta chain is drawn from a study of cytomegalovirus exposure and HLA in healthy donors. For the study at large: Previous work identified 117 million unique TCR beta sequences from roughly 180 million T cells.

Donors were ostensibly healthy at sampling, although undocumented immune exposures were probable. PCR primers comprised 60 Vbeta and 13 Jbeta primers. The method was immunoSEQ multiplex PCR; TCRdb's version includes in-frame clones alone and lacks a portion of them. The sample gives approximately 140,000 clones, roughly four fifths of which show up once; 5.9% is in the top ten. Study observations and caveats: Evidence from a later analysis indicated that most CMV-associated TCR beta chains looked HLA-restricted.

In the case of this clone: The antigen remains unidentified.

Germline CDR1 LNHDA, CDR2 SQIVND (reference sequence). The CDR3 covers 15 residues. V lost 0 bases to trimming and J lost 7 bases, with 12 bases between them. Sequenced input: PBMCs. The chain joins TRBV19 to TRBJ2-2, with D possibly being TRBD1 (5 bases). The sequence was obtained from a woman aged 40 to 50 in good health and CMV-seropositive. The CDR3 spells CASSIDQGLGGELFF. CDR3 in DNA: TGTGCCAGTAGTATAGATCAGGGTCTTGGCGGGGAGCTGTTTTTT.